This T cell receptor (beta chain) was identified during a study of T cell clonality in common variable immunodeficiency. Points on this clone: The read ends 3 residues early relative to the CDR3; the germline J gene fills the gap.

Generated by immunoSEQ multiplex PCR, the TCRdb table keeps only in-frame clones and is missing some. The specimen has fewer than 40,000 clones, none found just once. This CDR3 has 16 amino acids. Germline V lookup: CDR1 LNHDA, CDR2 SQIVND (reference sequence). Source material: peripheral blood mononuclear cells. J is TRBJ2-4 and V is TRBV19, with D unclear. The receptor's source is a person aged 18-70 years in good health. This CDR3 reads CASSIVISVDNYGQYF. The covered CDR3 bases are TGTGCCAGTAGTATAGTCATTTCCGTGGATAACTATGGT.